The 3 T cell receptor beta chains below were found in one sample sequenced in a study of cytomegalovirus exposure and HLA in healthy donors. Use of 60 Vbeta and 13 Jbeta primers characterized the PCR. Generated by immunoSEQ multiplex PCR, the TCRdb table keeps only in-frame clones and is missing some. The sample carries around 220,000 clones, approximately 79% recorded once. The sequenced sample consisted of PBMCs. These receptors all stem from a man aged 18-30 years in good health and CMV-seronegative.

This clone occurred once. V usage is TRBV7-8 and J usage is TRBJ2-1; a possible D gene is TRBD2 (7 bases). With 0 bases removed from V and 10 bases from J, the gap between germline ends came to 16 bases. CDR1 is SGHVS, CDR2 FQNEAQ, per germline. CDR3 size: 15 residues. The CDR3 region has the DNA TGTGCCAGCAGCTTAGCCCGAAGGGGGGAGGGAGAGCAGTTCTTC. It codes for CASSLARRGEGEQFF.

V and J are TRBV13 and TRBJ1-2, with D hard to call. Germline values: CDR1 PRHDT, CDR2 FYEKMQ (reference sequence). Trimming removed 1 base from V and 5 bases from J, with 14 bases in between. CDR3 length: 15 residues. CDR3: CASSLERRMGYGYTF. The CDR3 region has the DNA TGTGCCAGCAGCTTAGAGCGGAGGATGGGGTATGGCTACACCTTC.

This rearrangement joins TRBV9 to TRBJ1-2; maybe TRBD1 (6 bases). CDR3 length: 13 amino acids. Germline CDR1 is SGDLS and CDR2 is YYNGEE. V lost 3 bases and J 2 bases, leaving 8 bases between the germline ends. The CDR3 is CASSADSNYGYTF. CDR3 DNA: TGTGCCAGCAGCGCGGACAGCAACTATGGCTACACCTTC.